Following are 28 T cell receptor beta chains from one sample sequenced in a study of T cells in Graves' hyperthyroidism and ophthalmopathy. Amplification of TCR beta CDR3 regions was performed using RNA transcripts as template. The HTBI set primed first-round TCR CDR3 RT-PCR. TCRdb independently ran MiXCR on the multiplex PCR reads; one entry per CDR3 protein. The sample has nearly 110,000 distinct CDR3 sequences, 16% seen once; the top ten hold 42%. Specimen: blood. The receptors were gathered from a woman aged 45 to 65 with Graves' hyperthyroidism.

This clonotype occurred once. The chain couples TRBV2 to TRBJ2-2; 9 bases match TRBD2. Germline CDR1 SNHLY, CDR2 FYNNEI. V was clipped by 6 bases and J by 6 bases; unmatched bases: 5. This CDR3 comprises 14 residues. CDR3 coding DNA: TGTGCCAGCAGCCCACTAGCGGGTGCCGGGGAGCTGTTTTTT. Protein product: CASSPLAGAGELFF. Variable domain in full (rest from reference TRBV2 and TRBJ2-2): EPEVTQTPSHQVTQMGQEVILRCVPISNHLYFYWYRQILGQKVEFLVSFYNNEISEKSEIFDDQFSVERPDGSNFTLKIRSTKLEDSAMYFCASSPLAGAGELFFGEGSRLTVL.

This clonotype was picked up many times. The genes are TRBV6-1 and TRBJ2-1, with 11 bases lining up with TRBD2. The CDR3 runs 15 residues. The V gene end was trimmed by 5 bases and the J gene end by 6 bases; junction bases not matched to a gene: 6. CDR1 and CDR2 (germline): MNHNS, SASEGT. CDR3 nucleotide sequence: TGTGCCAGCAGTACCGGGACTAGCGGACCCAATGAGCAGTTCTTC. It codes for CASSTGTSGPNEQFF.

This CDR3 is CASSPLEAVGPYEQYV. CDR3 in DNA: TGCGCCAGCAGCCCCCTAGAAGCGGTAGGCCCCTACGAGCAGTACGTC. The chain carries TRBV4-1 and TRBJ2-7, with D perhaps matching TRBD2 (5 bases). With 4 bases removed from V and 2 bases from J, the gap between germline ends came to 18 bases. The CDR3 loop spans 16 amino acids. Germline V gene data show CDR1 as MGHRA and CDR2 as YSYEKL.

DNA of the CDR3: TGTGCCAGCAGTTCTAGCGGGAGGGCTTACGAGCAGTACTTC. It specifies CASSSSGRAYEQYF. J is TRBJ2-7 and V is TRBV6-5; 12 bases align to TRBD2. Germline V CDR1 and CDR2: MNHEY, SVGAGI. The CDR3 runs to 14 residues. The junction had 2 bases not matched to a gene; V was cut back by 4 bases and J by 4 bases.

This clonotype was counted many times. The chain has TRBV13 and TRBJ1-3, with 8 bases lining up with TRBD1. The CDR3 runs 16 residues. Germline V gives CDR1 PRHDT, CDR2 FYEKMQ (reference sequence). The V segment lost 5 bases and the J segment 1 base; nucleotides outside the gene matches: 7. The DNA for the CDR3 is TGTGCCAGCAGCCGTGGACAGGGCTGGTCTGGAAACACCATATATTTT. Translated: CASSRGQGWSGNTIYF.

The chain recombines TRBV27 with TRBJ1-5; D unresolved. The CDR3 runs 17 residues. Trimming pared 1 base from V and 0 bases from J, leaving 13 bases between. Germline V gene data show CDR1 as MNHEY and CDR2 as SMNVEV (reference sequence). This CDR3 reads CASSLFLPAYSNQPQHF. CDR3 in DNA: TGTGCCAGCAGTTTATTTCTGCCGGCATATAGCAATCAGCCCCAGCATTTT.

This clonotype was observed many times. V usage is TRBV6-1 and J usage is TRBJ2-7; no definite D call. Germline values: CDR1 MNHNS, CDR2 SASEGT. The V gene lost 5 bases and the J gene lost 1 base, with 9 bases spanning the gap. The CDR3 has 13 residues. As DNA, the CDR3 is TGTGCCAGCAGTTACGGCGCTTCCTACGAGCAGTACTTC. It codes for CASSYGASYEQYF.

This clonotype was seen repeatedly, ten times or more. The CDR3 DNA is TGTGCCAGCAGCCAAGCAACGGGACTAGCGGGAGGGCCTGAGACCCAGTACTTC. Translation gives CASSQATGLAGGPETQYF. The chain carries TRBV3-1 and TRBJ2-5, with TRBD2 matching 16 bases. CDR1 is LGHDT and CDR2 is YNNKEL in the germline V gene (reference sequence). V dropped 1 base and J dropped 5; count of bases not matched to a gene: 7. The CDR3 spans 18 residues.

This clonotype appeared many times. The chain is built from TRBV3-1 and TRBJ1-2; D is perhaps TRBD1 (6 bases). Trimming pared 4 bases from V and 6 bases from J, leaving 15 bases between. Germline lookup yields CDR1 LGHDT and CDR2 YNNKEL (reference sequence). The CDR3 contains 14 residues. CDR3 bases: TGTGCCAGCAGCCTCCGGACAGCCCCTGATGGCTACACCTTC. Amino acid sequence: CASSLRTAPDGYTF.

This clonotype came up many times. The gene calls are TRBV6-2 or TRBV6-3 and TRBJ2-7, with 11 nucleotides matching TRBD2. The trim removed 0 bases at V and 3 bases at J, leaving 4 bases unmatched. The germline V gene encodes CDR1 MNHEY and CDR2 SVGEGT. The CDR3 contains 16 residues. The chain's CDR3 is CASSYSMGLADYEQYV. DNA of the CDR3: TGTGCCAGCAGTTACTCGATGGGACTAGCGGACTACGAGCAGTACGTC.

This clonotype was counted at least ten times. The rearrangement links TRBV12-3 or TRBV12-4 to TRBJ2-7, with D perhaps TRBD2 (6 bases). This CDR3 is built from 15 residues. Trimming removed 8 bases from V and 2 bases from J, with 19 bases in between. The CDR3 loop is CASGLTGTGAYEQYF. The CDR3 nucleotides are TGTGCCAGCGGCCTAACCGGGACTGGAGCCTACGAGCAGTACTTC.

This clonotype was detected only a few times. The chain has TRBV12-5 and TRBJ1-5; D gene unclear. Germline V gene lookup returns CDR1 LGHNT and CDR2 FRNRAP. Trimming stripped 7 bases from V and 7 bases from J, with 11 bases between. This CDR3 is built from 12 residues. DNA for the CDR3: TGTGCTAGTGCTCAGATGGGGCAGCCCCAGCATTTT. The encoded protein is CASAQMGQPQHF.

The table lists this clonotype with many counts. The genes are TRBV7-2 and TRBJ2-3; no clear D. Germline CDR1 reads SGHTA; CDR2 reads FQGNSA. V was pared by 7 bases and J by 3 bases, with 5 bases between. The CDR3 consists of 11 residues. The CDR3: CASTNTDTQYF. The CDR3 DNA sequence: TGTGCCAGCACAAATACAGATACGCAGTATTTT.

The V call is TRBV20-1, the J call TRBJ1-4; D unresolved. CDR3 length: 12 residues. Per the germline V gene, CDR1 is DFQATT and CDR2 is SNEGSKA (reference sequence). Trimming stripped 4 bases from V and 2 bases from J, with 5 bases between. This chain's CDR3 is CSATNTNEKLFF. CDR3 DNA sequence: TGCAGTGCTACGAACACTAATGAAAAACTGTTTTTT.

CDR3 loop: CASSLAGQGHSNQPQHF. The DNA of the CDR3 is TGTGCCAGCAGTTTGGCGGGACAAGGGCATAGCAATCAGCCCCAGCATTTT. This rearrangement joins TRBV12-3 or TRBV12-4 to TRBJ1-5, with D tentatively TRBD1 (6 bases). The CDR3 spans 17 residues. Between the trimmed V and J ends, which lost 3 bases and 0 bases, there was a span of 15 bases.

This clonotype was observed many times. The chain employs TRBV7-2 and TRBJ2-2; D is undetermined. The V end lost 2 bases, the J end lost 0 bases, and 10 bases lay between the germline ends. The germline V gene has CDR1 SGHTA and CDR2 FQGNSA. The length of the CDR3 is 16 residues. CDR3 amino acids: CASSLQATANTGELFF. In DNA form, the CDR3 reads TGTGCCAGCAGCTTACAGGCGACTGCGAACACCGGGGAGCTGTTTTTT.

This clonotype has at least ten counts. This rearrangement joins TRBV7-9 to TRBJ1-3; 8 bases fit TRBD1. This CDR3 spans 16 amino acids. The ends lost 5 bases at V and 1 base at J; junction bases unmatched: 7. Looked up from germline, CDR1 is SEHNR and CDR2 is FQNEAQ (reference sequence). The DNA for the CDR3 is TGTGCCAGCAGCCTCCCAGGGGACAGGTCTGGAAACACCATATATTTT. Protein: CASSLPGDRSGNTIYF.

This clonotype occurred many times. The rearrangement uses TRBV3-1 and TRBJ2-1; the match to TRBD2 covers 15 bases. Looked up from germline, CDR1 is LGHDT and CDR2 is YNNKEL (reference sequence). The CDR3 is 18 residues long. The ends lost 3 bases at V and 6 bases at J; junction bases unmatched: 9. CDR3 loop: CASSHSRGLAGGLNEQFF. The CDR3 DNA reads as TGTGCCAGCAGCCATTCCAGGGGACTAGCGGGAGGACTCAATGAGCAGTTCTTC.

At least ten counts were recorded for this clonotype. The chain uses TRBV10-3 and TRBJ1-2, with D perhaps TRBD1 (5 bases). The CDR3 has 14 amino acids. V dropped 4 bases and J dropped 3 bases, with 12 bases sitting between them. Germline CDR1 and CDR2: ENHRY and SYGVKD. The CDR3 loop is CAISVGGDDYGYTF. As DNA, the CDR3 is TGTGCCATCAGTGTGGGAGGGGACGACTATGGCTACACCTTC.

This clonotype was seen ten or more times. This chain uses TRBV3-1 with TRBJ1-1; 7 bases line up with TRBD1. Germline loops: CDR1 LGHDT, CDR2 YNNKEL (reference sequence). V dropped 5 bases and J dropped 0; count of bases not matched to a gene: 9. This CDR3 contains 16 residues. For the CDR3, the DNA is TGTGCCAGCAGCTATAGATGGACAGGACTGAACACTGAAGCTTTCTTT. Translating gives CASSYRWTGLNTEAFF.

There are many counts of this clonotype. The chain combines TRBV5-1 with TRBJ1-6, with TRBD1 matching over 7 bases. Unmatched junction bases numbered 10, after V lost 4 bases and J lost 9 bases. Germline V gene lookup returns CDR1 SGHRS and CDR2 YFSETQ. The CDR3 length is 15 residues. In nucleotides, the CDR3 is TGCGCCAGCAGCCTAACCGCAGGGGGAGGTTCACCCCTCCACTTT. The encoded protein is CASSLTAGGGSPLHF.

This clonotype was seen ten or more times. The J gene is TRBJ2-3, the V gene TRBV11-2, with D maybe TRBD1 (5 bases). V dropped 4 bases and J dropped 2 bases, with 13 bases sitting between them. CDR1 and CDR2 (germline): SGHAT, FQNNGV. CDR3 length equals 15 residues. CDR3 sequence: CASSSTAGYTDTQYF. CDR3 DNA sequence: TGTGCCAGCAGCTCTACCGCAGGGTACACAGATACGCAGTATTTT.

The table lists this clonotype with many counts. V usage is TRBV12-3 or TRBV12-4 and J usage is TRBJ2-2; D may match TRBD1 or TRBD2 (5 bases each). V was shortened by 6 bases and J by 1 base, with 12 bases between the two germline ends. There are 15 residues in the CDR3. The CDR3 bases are TGTGCCAGCAGGGCCGGGACCATGAACACCGGGGAGCTGTTTTTT. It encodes CASRAGTMNTGELFF.

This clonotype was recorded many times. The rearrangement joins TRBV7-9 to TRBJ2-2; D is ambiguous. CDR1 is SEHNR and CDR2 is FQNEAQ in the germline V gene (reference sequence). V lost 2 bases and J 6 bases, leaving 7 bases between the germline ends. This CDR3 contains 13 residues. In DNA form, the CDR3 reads TGTGCCAGCAGCTTACTTAGTTCCGGGGAGCTGTTTTTT. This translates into CASSLLSSGELFF.

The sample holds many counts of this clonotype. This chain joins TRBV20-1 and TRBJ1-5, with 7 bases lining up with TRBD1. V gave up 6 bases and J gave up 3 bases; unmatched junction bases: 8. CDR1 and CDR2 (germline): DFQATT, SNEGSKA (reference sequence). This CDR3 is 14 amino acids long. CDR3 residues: CSARTGWDNQPQHF. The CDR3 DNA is TGCAGTGCCAGGACAGGTTGGGACAATCAGCCCCAGCATTTT.

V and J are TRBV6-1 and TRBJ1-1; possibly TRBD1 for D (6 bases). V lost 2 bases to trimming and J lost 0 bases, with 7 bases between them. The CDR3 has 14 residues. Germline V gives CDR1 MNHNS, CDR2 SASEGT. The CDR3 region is CASSENRVNTEAFF. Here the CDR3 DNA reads TGTGCCAGCAGTGAAAACAGGGTGAACACTGAAGCTTTCTTT.

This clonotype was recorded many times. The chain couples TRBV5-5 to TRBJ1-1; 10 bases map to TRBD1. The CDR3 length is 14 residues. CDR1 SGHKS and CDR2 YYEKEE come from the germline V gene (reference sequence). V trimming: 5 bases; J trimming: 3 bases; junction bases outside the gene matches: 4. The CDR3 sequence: CASSRGQGYTEAFF. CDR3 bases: TGTGCCAGCAGTCGGGGACAGGGGTACACTGAAGCTTTCTTT.

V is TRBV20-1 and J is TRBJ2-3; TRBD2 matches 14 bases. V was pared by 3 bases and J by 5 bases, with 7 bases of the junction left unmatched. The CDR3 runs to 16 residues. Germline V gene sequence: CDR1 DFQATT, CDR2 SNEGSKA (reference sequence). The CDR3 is CSASRLAGGGIDTQYF. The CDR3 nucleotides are TGCAGTGCTAGCCGACTAGCGGGAGGGGGTATAGATACGCAGTATTTT.